Listed here are 16 T cell receptor beta chains from one sample, sequenced in a study of identical twins. TCRdb reanalysed the 5' RACE reads using MiXCR and keeps one entry per CDR3 protein. This table has a few hundred thousand distinct CDR3 sequences, approximately 12% appearing once. This sample also appeared in a second study, on yellow fever vaccine responses in identical twins.

The specimen sequenced was memory (CD45RO+) T cells sorted from blood. All receptors derive from a woman under 30 in good health.

This clonotype showed up many times. The V call is TRBV15, the J call TRBJ2-3, with TRBD2 matching 7 bases. Germline lookup yields CDR1 LNHNV and CDR2 YYDKDF (reference sequence). The CDR3 is made up of 15 amino acids. V shed 2 bases and J 1 base; nucleotides not matched to a gene: 3. The CDR3: CATSRSSGGTDTQYF. CDR3 in DNA: TGTGCCACCAGCAGATCTAGCGGAGGCACAGATACGCAGTATTTT.

The rearrangement joins TRBV2 to TRBJ1-5; TRBD1 aligns across 7 bases. V lost 5 bases and J lost 1; bases outside the gene matches: 5. The CDR3 runs to 15 residues. Germline V gene lookup returns CDR1 SNHLY and CDR2 FYNNEI. DNA for the CDR3: TGTGCCAGCAGTTCGACAGGGTTGAGCAATCAGCCCCAGCATTTT. It encodes CASSSTGLSNQPQHF.

This clonotype was counted between two and nine times. This chain connects TRBV30 to TRBJ2-1; 10 nucleotides line up with TRBD1. Germline values: CDR1 GTSNPN, CDR2 SVGIG (reference sequence). The V gene end was trimmed by 6 bases and the J gene end by 10 bases; junction bases not matched to a gene: 9. This CDR3 has 13 amino acids. The CDR3 DNA follows: TGTGCCTGTTCGGGACAGGGGATTAACGAGCAGTTCTTC. It is translated as CACSGQGINEQFF.

This clonotype occurred a few times. The V call is TRBV25-1, the J call TRBJ1-2; D may be TRBD1 (6 bases). Germline V lookup: CDR1 MGHDK, CDR2 SYGVNS. The CDR3 totals 14 residues. Between the trimmed V and J ends, which lost 1 base and 5 bases, there was a span of 11 bases. The CDR3 nucleotides read TGTGCCAGCAGTGAATCTGGGGGCAGATATGGCTACACCTTC. This encodes CASSESGGRYGYTF.

The rearrangement joins TRBV2 to TRBJ2-2; D might be TRBD1 (5 bases). V shed 6 bases and J shed 6 bases, with 8 bases lying between them. The CDR3 is 12 residues long. The germline CDR1 and CDR2 sequences are SNHLY and FYNNEI. The chain's CDR3 is CASSQGPGELFF. The CDR3 region has the DNA TGTGCCAGCAGCCAGGGTCCCGGGGAGCTGTTTTTT.

The rearrangement joins TRBV2 to TRBJ2-7; TRBD1 is a possible D gene (6 bases). CDR1 SNHLY and CDR2 FYNNEI come from the germline V gene. The CDR3 contains 13 residues. The V and J ends lost 3 bases and 7 bases respectively, with 13 bases between them. CDR3 residues: CASSENRVGEQYF. Here the CDR3 DNA reads TGTGCCAGCAGTGAGAACAGGGTGGGGGAGCAGTACTTC.

CDR3 loop: CASSFLQGVSPLHF. The CDR3 bases are TGTGCCAGCAGTTTTCTCCAGGGGGTATCACCCCTCCACTTT. This rearrangement joins TRBV12-3 or TRBV12-4 to TRBJ1-6; TRBD1 matches at 7 bases. V shed 3 bases, J shed 10 bases, and the junction held 6 bases outside the gene matches. The CDR3 is 14 amino acids.

This clonotype appeared a few times. V gene TRBV29-1 combines with J gene TRBJ2-7; D gene unclear. The V and J ends lost 5 bases and 5 bases respectively, with 13 bases between them. Germline values: CDR1 SQVTM, CDR2 ANQGSEA. The CDR3 runs to 12 residues. The CDR3 reads CSVKPEGHEQYF. The CDR3 DNA reads as TGCAGCGTTAAGCCAGAAGGCCACGAGCAGTACTTC.

The chain's CDR3 is CASSEWDEQYF. CDR3 sequence (DNA): TGCGCCAGCAGTGAGTGGGACGAGCAGTACTTC. This sequence joins TRBV10-2 and TRBJ2-7, with no clear D. The V and J ends lost 1 base and 5 bases respectively, with 3 bases between them. This CDR3 spans 11 amino acids. Looked up from germline, CDR1 is WSHSY and CDR2 is SAAADI.

This rearrangement joins TRBV6-2 or TRBV6-3 to TRBJ2-3; TRBD2 might be the D (5 bases). Trimming removed 0 bases at V and 2 bases at J, with 9 bases between. Germline values: CDR1 MNHEY, CDR2 SVGEGT. This CDR3 has 15 residues. The CDR3, as DNA: TGTGCCAGCAGTTACTCAGAGGGCGTCACAGATACGCAGTATTTT. It yields the protein CASSYSEGVTDTQYF.

This clonotype appeared a few times. The chain uses TRBV7-2 and TRBJ2-7; possibly TRBD2 for D (5 bases). Per the germline V gene, CDR1 is SGHTA and CDR2 is FQGNSA. CDR3 length: 15 residues. The ends were cut back, 1 base at V and 7 bases at J, with 17 bases in the middle. The CDR3 sequence is CASSLGDWGAGEQYF. CDR3 nucleotides: TGTGCCAGCAGCTTAGGAGACTGGGGAGCTGGGGAGCAGTACTTC.

This clonotype was recorded many times. The rearrangement links TRBV7-2 to TRBJ2-3, with D uncertain. This CDR3 has 13 amino acids. V was trimmed by 5 bases and J by 4 bases, leaving 10 bases between them. Germline assignment: CDR1 SGHTA and CDR2 FQGNSA. The CDR3 DNA follows: TGTGCCAGCAGCCGGACGTTTTCAGATACGCAGTATTTT. Translated: CASSRTFSDTQYF.

This clonotype was recorded at least ten times. V gene TRBV3-1 combines with J gene TRBJ1-2; D is uncertain. The germline V and J ends were trimmed by 5 bases and 5 bases, with 6 bases remaining between them. The germline gives CDR1 LGHDT, CDR2 YNNKEL (reference sequence). The CDR3 is 11 amino acids. This chain's CDR3 is CASSSGYGYTF. CDR3 nucleotide sequence: TGTGCCAGCAGCTCTGGGTATGGCTACACCTTC. Combining the CDR3 with reference TRBV3-1 and TRBJ1-2 gives the whole variable domain DTAVSQTPKYLVTQMGNDKSIKCEQNLGHDTMYWYKQDSKKFLKIMFSYNNKELIINETVPNRFSPKSPDKAHLNLHINSLELGDSAVYFCASSSGYGYTFGSGTRLTVV.

This clonotype came up a few times. In nucleotides, the CDR3 is TGTGCCAGCACCCCAACTAGCGGTCGTCTTTCCTACGAGCAGTACTTC. As protein: CASTPTSGRLSYEQYF. The genes are TRBV6-1 and TRBJ2-7, with 8 bases matching TRBD2. Germline V gene sequence: CDR1 MNHNS, CDR2 SASEGT. The CDR3 extends over 16 amino acids. V shed 7 bases, J shed 1 base, and the junction held 12 bases outside the gene matches.

J is TRBJ2-2 and V is TRBV5-1; 7 positions match TRBD1. Trimming took 3 bases from V and 6 from J; bases not matched to a gene: 8. Germline V gene sequence: CDR1 SGHRS, CDR2 YFSETQ. CDR3 length equals 15 residues. CDR3 protein: CASSSGQLGPGELFF. In DNA, the CDR3 is TGCGCCAGCAGCTCGGGACAGCTGGGACCCGGGGAGCTGTTTTTT.

This clonotype was observed at least ten times. The chain is built from TRBV24-1 and TRBJ2-3, with TRBD2 matching over 10 bases. The V gene end was trimmed by 3 bases and the J gene end by 3 bases; junction bases not matched to a gene: 14. CDR1 and CDR2 from the germline V gene are KGHDR and SFDVKD. The CDR3 totals 19 residues. CDR3 in DNA: TGTGCCACCAGTGATCCTACACCGACTAGCGGGCCCAAGACAGATACGCAGTATTTT. Residues: CATSDPTPTSGPKTDTQYF.